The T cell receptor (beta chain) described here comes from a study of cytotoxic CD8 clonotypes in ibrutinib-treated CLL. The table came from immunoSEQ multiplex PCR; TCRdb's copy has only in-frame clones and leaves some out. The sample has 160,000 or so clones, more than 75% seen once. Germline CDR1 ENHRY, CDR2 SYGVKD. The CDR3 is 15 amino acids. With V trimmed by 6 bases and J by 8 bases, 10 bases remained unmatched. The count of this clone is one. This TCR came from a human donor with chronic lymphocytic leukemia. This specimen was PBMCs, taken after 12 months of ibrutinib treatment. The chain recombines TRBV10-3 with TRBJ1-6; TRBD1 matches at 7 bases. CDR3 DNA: TGTGCCATCAGCAATAGGACAGGCGGGCATTCACCCCTCCACTTT. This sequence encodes CAISNRTGGHSPLHF.